The 30 T cell receptor beta chains listed next were all sequenced from one sample in a study of ipilimumab plus nivolumab after autologous stem cell transplantation (dated by TCRdb to the early 2020s). The method was the immunoSEQ multiplex PCR assay. TCRdb carries this immuneACCESS record with in-frame sequences only. Its versions omit some clonotypes, under half of them owing to an unresolved V gene in the studies checked, with the rest unexplained. This sample comprises several thousand clones, around two thirds of them detected only once. In total, the top ten clones hold around 16% of the sample. Material: PBMCs, obtained in a trial of ipilimumab plus nivolumab as post-transplant consolidation. Every receptor here comes from a female donor with multiple myeloma.

This clone was seen just once. This rearrangement joins TRBV19 to TRBJ2-2, with 13 bases fitting TRBD2. Unmatched junction bases numbered 7, after V lost 5 bases and J lost 4 bases. In germline, CDR1 is LNHDA, CDR2 SQIVND (reference sequence). CDR3 length: 17 amino acids. CDR3 nucleotide sequence: TGTGCCAGTAGTCTAGGACTAGCGGGAGTCGGCACCGGGGAGCTGTTTTTT. Protein product: CASSLGLAGVGTGELFF.

This chain uses TRBV11-2 with TRBJ2-7; TRBD2 matches 8 bases. This CDR3 is 14 amino acids long. Losses at the gene ends were 5 bases for V and 6 bases for J; bases not matched to a gene: 9. From germline, CDR1 is SGHAT and CDR2 FQNNGV. The CDR3 loop is CASSTGTSLFEQYF. The CDR3 nucleotides are TGTGCCAGCAGCACCGGGACTAGTCTGTTCGAGCAGTACTTC.

This clone ranks as medium-sized (0.01 to 0.1%). Other DNA sequences of this sample code for an identical CDR3. J is TRBJ1-5 and V is TRBV27; D not resolved. The ends were cut back, 3 bases at V and 4 bases at J, with 4 bases in the middle. The CDR3 loop spans 12 amino acids. Germline CDR1 and CDR2: MNHEY and SMNVEV (reference sequence). The CDR3, as DNA: TGTGCCAGCAGTTTCCCGAATCAGCCCCAGCATTTT. This sequence encodes CASSFPNQPQHF.

By share, this clone ranks as medium-sized. J is TRBJ2-3 and V is TRBV11-3, with D hard to call. Between the trimmed V and J ends, which lost 5 bases and 3 bases, there was a span of 9 bases. CDR1 and CDR2 from the germline V gene are SGHNT and YENEEA. CDR3 length: 13 amino acids. CDR3 coding DNA: TGTGCCAGCAGCGCGGAGCAAACAGATACGCAGTATTTT. Its translation is CASSAEQTDTQYF.

The chain couples TRBV19 to TRBJ1-2, with 10 bases matching TRBD1. This CDR3 has 12 residues. Germline V CDR1 and CDR2: LNHDA, SQIVND (reference sequence). V lost 6 bases and J lost 7; bases outside the gene matches: 2. The CDR3 sequence: CASSGQGGGYTF. CDR3 nucleotide sequence: TGTGCCAGTAGCGGACAGGGGGGTGGCTACACCTTC. The full variable domain, with the rest looked up from reference TRBV19 and TRBJ1-2, is DGGITQSPKYLFRKEGQNVTLSCEQNLNHDAMYWYRQDPGQGLRLIYYSQIVNDFQKGDIAEGYSVSREKKESFPLTVTSAQKNPTAFYLCASSGQGGGYTFGSGTRLTVV.

This clone was seen more than once but under ten times. The same CDR3 can be traced to other DNA sequences in this sample. This chain links TRBV27 with TRBJ1-5, with unresolved D. The CDR3 spans 12 residues. CDR1 and CDR2 (germline): MNHEY, SMNVEV (reference sequence). Trimming pared 5 bases from V and 3 bases from J, leaving 5 bases between. The DNA for the CDR3 is TGTGCCAGCAGTCTCCCCAATCAGCCCCAGCATTTT. It translates to CASSLPNQPQHF.

The V gene is TRBV28, the J gene TRBJ2-7; unclear D gene. Germline V gene sequence: CDR1 MDHEN, CDR2 SYDVKM. V dropped 3 bases and J dropped 2 bases, with 11 bases sitting between them. This CDR3 region has 14 residues. The CDR3: CASSFPALAYEQYF. The CDR3 region has the DNA TGTGCCAGCAGTTTTCCTGCGTTGGCCTACGAGCAGTACTTC.

By sample fraction, this clone is medium-sized (0.01 to 0.1%). The chain joins TRBV28 to TRBJ1-1; TRBD1 might be the D (6 bases). CDR3 length: 14 amino acids. V shed 3 bases and J shed 2 bases, with 10 bases lying between them. Germline V gene data show CDR1 as MDHEN and CDR2 as SYDVKM. This chain's CDR3 is CASSFAGANTEAFF. Here the CDR3 DNA reads TGTGCCAGCAGTTTCGCAGGGGCCAACACTGAAGCTTTCTTT.

V usage is TRBV19 and J usage is TRBJ2-2, with a possible D match to TRBD1 (6 bases). CDR3 length: 15 residues. Per germline, CDR1 LNHDA and CDR2 SQIVND (reference sequence). Trimming pared 5 bases from V and 2 bases from J, leaving 12 bases between. In DNA form, the CDR3 reads TGTGCCAGTAGTTTACGGACAGACAACACCGGGGAGCTGTTTTTT. Its protein product is CASSLRTDNTGELFF. The whole variable domain, remainder taken from reference TRBV19 and TRBJ2-2, is DGGITQSPKYLFRKEGQNVTLSCEQNLNHDAMYWYRQDPGQGLRLIYYSQIVNDFQKGDIAEGYSVSREKKESFPLTVTSAQKNPTAFYLCASSLRTDNTGELFFGEGSRLTVL.

The chain links TRBV19 to TRBJ2-3; tentative D call: TRBD2 (7 bases). The V end was cut by 5 bases, the J end by 0 bases, with 18 bases between. This CDR3 has 17 amino acids. Germline CDR1 reads LNHDA; CDR2 reads SQIVND (reference sequence). DNA for the CDR3: TGTGCCAGTAGTGCCTCCGGGGGGCGCGCTAGCACAGATACGCAGTATTTT. Its translation: CASSASGGRASTDTQYF. Supplemented by reference TRBV19 and TRBJ2-3, the full variable domain reads DGGITQSPKYLFRKEGQNVTLSCEQNLNHDAMYWYRQDPGQGLRLIYYSQIVNDFQKGDIAEGYSVSREKKESFPLTVTSAQKNPTAFYLCASSASGGRASTDTQYFGPGTRLTVL.

To note about this clone: The junction does not match germline at one end; this may be a read error. The V call is TRBV7-8, the J call TRBJ2-7; D gene ambiguous. The CDR3 runs to 10 residues. Germline CDR1 SGHVS, CDR2 FQNEAQ. DNA of the CDR3: TGTGCCAGCAGCGTCTTTACGTTGCACTTC. Protein product: CASSVFTLHF.

The genes are TRBV6-5 and TRBJ1-3; perhaps TRBD1 as D (6 bases). CDR1 and CDR2 (germline): MNHEY, SVGAGI. The CDR3 is 16 residues long. The germline V and J ends were trimmed by 0 bases and 5 bases, with 14 bases remaining between them. The DNA of the CDR3 is TGTGCCAGCAGTTACTCTGGGGGGCAGGGGAGAAACACCATATATTTT. Amino acid sequence: CASSYSGGQGRNTIYF.

The chain couples TRBV7-2 to TRBJ2-5; no firm D call. CDR1 is SGHTA, CDR2 FQGNSA, per germline. Trimming stripped 4 bases from V and 4 bases from J, with 13 bases between. The CDR3 sequence is 14 residues long. This CDR3 is CASSSTSWGETQYF. The CDR3 DNA reads TGTGCCAGCAGCTCGACGTCGTGGGGAGAGACCCAGTACTTC.

This chain joins TRBV4-2 and TRBJ2-7; 12 bases fit TRBD2. Germline assignment: CDR1 LGHNA and CDR2 YNFKEQ. Trimming cost V 0 bases and J 6 bases; bases outside gene matches: 9. The CDR3 runs to 17 residues. The CDR3 DNA reads TGTGCCAGCAGCCAAGATCTGAGACTAGCGGGAGACAGCGAGCAGTACTTC. Translating gives CASSQDLRLAGDSEQYF.

This clone appeared once. V usage is TRBV7-2 and J usage is TRBJ1-5; unclear D gene. V was trimmed by 1 base and J by 4 bases, leaving 11 bases between them. The CDR3 consists of 15 residues. The germline CDR1 and CDR2 sequences are SGHTA and FQGNSA. The chain's CDR3 is CASSLETEVNQPQHF. The DNA of the CDR3 is TGTGCCAGCAGCTTAGAGACCGAAGTGAATCAGCCCCAGCATTTT.

This clone was found a few times. The rearrangement links TRBV6-5 to TRBJ2-5; TRBD2 matches at 11 bases. This CDR3 comprises 14 residues. V was clipped by 9 bases and J by 3 bases; unmatched bases: 6. Germline V gives CDR1 MNHEY, CDR2 SVGAGI. The CDR3 loop reads CASTGTSGEETQYF. In DNA form, the CDR3 reads TGTGCCAGTACCGGGACTAGCGGCGAAGAGACCCAGTACTTC.

This chain joins TRBV7-9 and TRBJ1-2; 7 bases fit TRBD1. The CDR3 is 14 amino acids. The junction had 3 bases not matched to a gene; V was cut back by 1 base and J by 4 bases. The V gene's germline CDR1 is SEHNR and CDR2 FQNEAQ (reference sequence). In nucleotides, the CDR3 is TGTGCCAGCAGCTTAGGACAGGGAGCCTATGGCTACACCTTC. Protein: CASSLGQGAYGYTF.

This chain links TRBV28 with TRBJ1-1; D gene unclear. Per germline, CDR1 MDHEN and CDR2 SYDVKM. CDR3 length equals 15 residues. V lost 1 base to trimming and J lost 0 bases, with 9 bases between them. The CDR3 region is CASSLYGLLNTEAFF. CDR3 bases: TGTGCCAGCAGTTTATATGGACTCCTGAACACTGAAGCTTTCTTT.

The chain is built from TRBV27 and TRBJ2-3; D remains ambiguous. The germline V gene encodes CDR1 MNHEY and CDR2 SMNVEV (reference sequence). Trimming shortened V by 3 bases and J by 0 bases, and 10 bases separated the two germline ends. This CDR3 comprises 15 residues. DNA for the CDR3: TGTGCCAGCAGTTTCCAGGAGCCTAGCACAGATACGCAGTATTTT. Residues: CASSFQEPSTDTQYF.

This sequence joins TRBV7-9 and TRBJ2-1; 10 bases are a match to TRBD1. Germline lookup yields CDR1 SEHNR and CDR2 FQNEAQ (reference sequence). This CDR3 comprises 16 residues. Trimming took 1 base from V and 8 from J; bases not matched to a gene: 8. Here the CDR3 reads CASSLVRRTGGYEQFF. In DNA form, the CDR3 reads TGTGCCAGCAGCTTAGTGAGGAGGACAGGGGGTTATGAGCAGTTCTTC.

This chain links TRBV11-3 with TRBJ2-7; 7 bases match TRBD2. CDR3 length: 15 amino acids. From germline, CDR1 is SGHNT and CDR2 YENEEA. Germline trimming cut 4 bases from V and 5 bases from J; bases unmatched to any gene: 11. CDR3 sequence (DNA): TGTGCCAGCAGCTGGGGGGGAAGAGGGGCCCACGAGCAGTACTTC. This encodes CASSWGGRGAHEQYF.

V and J are TRBV28 and TRBJ2-7; 12 bases line up with TRBD2. Germline V gene lookup returns CDR1 MDHEN and CDR2 SYDVKM. J gave up 3 bases and V 6 bases, and 9 bases lay outside the gene matches. There are 16 residues in the CDR3. CDR3 region: CASSLSTSGSHYEQYF. The CDR3, as DNA: TGTGCCAGCAGCTTGTCGACTAGCGGGAGTCACTACGAGCAGTACTTC.

This chain links TRBV19 with TRBJ2-1, with 7 bases matching TRBD2. Germline values: CDR1 LNHDA, CDR2 SQIVND (reference sequence). CDR3 length equals 15 residues. The V gene end was trimmed by 3 bases and the J gene end by 7 bases; junction bases not matched to a gene: 9. CDR3 protein: CASSIWEGEGNEQFF. CDR3 sequence (DNA): TGTGCCAGTAGTATCTGGGAGGGTGAAGGAAATGAGCAGTTCTTC.

This chain connects TRBV19 to TRBJ1-2; 10 bases fit TRBD1. Germline assignment: CDR1 LNHDA and CDR2 SQIVND (reference sequence). Trimming at V came to 5 bases and at J to 8 bases, leaving 8 bases not matched to a gene. The length of the CDR3 is 14 residues. The CDR3: CASSPPTGGRGYTF. The DNA of the CDR3 is TGTGCCAGTAGTCCACCGACAGGGGGCAGGGGCTACACCTTC.

This clone is a singleton in its sample. This chain uses TRBV7-6 with TRBJ2-1, with 8 bases lining up with TRBD2. V lost 1 base, J lost 0 bases, and 8 bases stayed unmatched. This CDR3 has 18 residues. CDR1 SGHVS and CDR2 FNYEAQ come from the germline V gene. For the CDR3, the DNA is TGTGCCAGCAGCTTAGTGGCGGGGGGCACAAGCTCCTACAATGAGCAGTTCTTC. Protein: CASSLVAGGTSSYNEQFF.

The V call is TRBV11-1, the J call TRBJ2-5; D remains ambiguous. Germline V gives CDR1 SGHAT, CDR2 FQDESV (reference sequence). The CDR3 is 13 residues long. V lost 3 bases to trimming and J lost 0 bases, with 5 bases between them. The CDR3 coding sequence is TGTGCCAGCAGCTTTGGTCACCAAGAGACCCAGTACTTC. It encodes CASSFGHQETQYF.

V usage is TRBV28 and J usage is TRBJ2-3; possible D gene TRBD1, 5 bases. This CDR3 spans 15 amino acids. The germline gives CDR1 MDHEN, CDR2 SYDVKM. V lost 7 bases, J lost 3 bases, and 17 bases lay in between. CDR3 residues: CASTTSGARTDTQYF. The CDR3 region has the DNA TGTGCCAGCACAACCTCTGGGGCTAGAACAGATACGCAGTATTTT. The complete variable domain, with remaining parts taken from reference TRBV28 and TRBJ2-3, reads DVKVTQSSRYLVKRTGEKVFLECVQDMDHENMFWYRQDPGLGLRLIYFSYDVKMKEKGDIPEGYSVSREKKERFSLILESASTNQTSMYLCASTTSGARTDTQYFGPGTRLTVL.

DNA of the CDR3: TGTGCCAGCCAAAACCAGGGGGCAGGCTATGGCTACACCTTC. It is translated as CASQNQGAGYGYTF. The chain carries TRBV6-1 and TRBJ1-2, with 8 bases identical to TRBD1. V shed 8 bases, J shed 4 bases, and the junction held 9 bases outside the gene matches. Germline CDR1 is MNHNS and CDR2 is SASEGT. The CDR3 is 14 residues long.

The chain's CDR3 is CASSMALRQPQHF. The CDR3 DNA reads as TGTGCCAGTAGTATGGCTTTGCGTCAGCCCCAGCATTTT. This chain links TRBV19 with TRBJ1-5; D remains ambiguous. The V and J ends lost 3 bases and 6 bases respectively, with 9 bases between them. CDR3 length: 13 amino acids. CDR1 is LNHDA and CDR2 is SQIVND in the germline V gene (reference sequence).

This clone appeared a few times. The CDR3 nucleotides read TGTGCCTGGAGTGTACCAGGGACAGGCCAGGGCTACACCTTC. It encodes CAWSVPGTGQGYTF. This chain joins TRBV30 and TRBJ1-2; 8 bases align to TRBD1. Looked up from germline, CDR1 is GTSNPN and CDR2 is SVGIG (reference sequence). The length of the CDR3 is 14 residues. V was clipped by 0 bases and J by 8 bases; unmatched bases: 8.